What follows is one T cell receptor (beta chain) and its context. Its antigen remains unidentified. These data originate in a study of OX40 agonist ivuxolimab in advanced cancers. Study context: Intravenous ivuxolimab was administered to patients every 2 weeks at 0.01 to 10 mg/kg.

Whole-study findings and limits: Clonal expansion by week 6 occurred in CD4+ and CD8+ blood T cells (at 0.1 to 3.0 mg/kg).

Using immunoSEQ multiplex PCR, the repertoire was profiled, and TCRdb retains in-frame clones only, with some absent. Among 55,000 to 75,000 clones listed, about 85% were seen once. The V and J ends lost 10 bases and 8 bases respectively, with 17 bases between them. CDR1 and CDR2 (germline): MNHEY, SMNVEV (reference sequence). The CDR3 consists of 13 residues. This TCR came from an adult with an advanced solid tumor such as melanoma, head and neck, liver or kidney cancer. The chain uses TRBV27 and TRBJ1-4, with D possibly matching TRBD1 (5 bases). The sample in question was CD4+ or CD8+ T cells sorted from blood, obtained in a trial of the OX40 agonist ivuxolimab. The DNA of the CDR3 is TGTGCCACTTCAACAGGTTTAAGGGAAAAACTGTTTTTT. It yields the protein CATSTGLREKLFF.